The 12 T cell receptor beta chains listed next were all sequenced from one sample in a study of shared clonotypes between healthy human individuals. Only CD45RO-negative cells positively selected for CCR7 counted as naive CD8 cells, so terminally differentiated effector memory CD45RA+ cells were excluded. Libraries were prepared by immunoSEQ multiplex PCR; TCRdb keeps only in-frame clonotypes and omits some of them. Among 1.5 million to 2.5 million clones listed, approximately 95% were seen once. Sequencing used naive CD8+ T cells sorted from blood. These receptors all come from a man aged 18 to 30 in good health.

The rearrangement joins TRBV27 to TRBJ2-7; the D call may be TRBD1 or TRBD2 (5 bases each). This CDR3 is built from 15 residues. Trimming pared 3 bases from V and 2 bases from J, leaving 14 bases between. Germline V gives CDR1 MNHEY, CDR2 SMNVEV (reference sequence). CDR3 coding DNA: TGTGCCAGCAGTTTTTCAACCGGGGCCCCCTACGAGCAGTACTTC. Residues: CASSFSTGAPYEQYF.

Only one count was recorded for this clone. The gene calls are TRBV18 and TRBJ2-1; weak D call: TRBD2 (6 bases). Looked up from germline, CDR1 is KGHSH and CDR2 is LQKENI. V lost 3 bases and J lost 0, with 9 bases in between. The CDR3 length is 15 residues. The CDR3 region has the DNA TGTGCCAGCTCACCCCGGGACTCCTCCTACAATGAGCAGTTCTTC. It encodes CASSPRDSSYNEQFF.

The V gene is TRBV28, the J gene TRBJ2-3, with unresolved D. In germline, CDR1 is MDHEN, CDR2 SYDVKM. V was trimmed by 3 bases and J by 0 bases, leaving 7 bases between them. The CDR3 is made up of 14 amino acids. DNA for the CDR3: TGTGCCAGCAGTTTGCCGGATAGCACAGATACGCAGTATTTT. This encodes CASSLPDSTDTQYF.

A word on this clone: At one boundary the junction diverges from the germline segment, which might be a read error. The J gene is TRBJ1-6, the V gene TRBV30; D remains unclear. This CDR3 is 12 amino acids long. Germline-derived CDR1 and CDR2 are GTSNPN and SVGIG (reference sequence). CDR3 loop: CAWSQYNSLLHF. CDR3 nucleotide sequence: TGTGCCTGGAGCCAATATAATTCACTCCTCCACTTT.

A word on this clone: This CDR3 is also generated by other DNA sequences in the sample. The V gene is TRBV19, the J gene TRBJ2-7; no reliable D call. The length of the CDR3 is 13 residues. Trimming cost V 1 base and J 3 bases, with 7 bases left between them. Germline V gene sequence: CDR1 LNHDA, CDR2 SQIVND (reference sequence). The CDR3 reads CASSIGFGYEQYF. The CDR3 nucleotides read TGTGCCAGTAGTATAGGGTTCGGCTACGAGCAGTACTTC.

This chain connects TRBV19 to TRBJ2-7, with 8 nucleotides matching TRBD1. In germline, CDR1 is LNHDA, CDR2 SQIVND (reference sequence). The CDR3 length is 15 residues. V was clipped by 6 bases and J by 0 bases; unmatched bases: 7. The CDR3 protein is CASRAGTGSSYEQYF. CDR3 DNA: TGTGCCAGTAGGGCCGGGACAGGAAGCTCCTACGAGCAGTACTTC.

The J gene is TRBJ1-5, the V gene TRBV5-1; no definite D call. The germline CDR1 and CDR2 sequences are SGHRS and YFSETQ. V dropped 2 bases and J dropped 8 bases, with 11 bases sitting between them. This CDR3 has 13 amino acids. Here the CDR3 reads CASSLMGPEPQHF. CDR3 sequence (DNA): TGCGCCAGCAGCTTAATGGGCCCGGAGCCCCAGCATTTT.

The chain links TRBV30 to TRBJ2-4; D is possibly TRBD2 (6 bases). This CDR3 spans 14 amino acids. Trimming stripped 1 base from V and 3 bases from J, with 10 bases between. The germline gives CDR1 GTSNPN, CDR2 SVGIG (reference sequence). CDR3 nucleotide sequence: TGTGCCTGGAGTGACCTGGGACTCAAAAACATTCAGTACTTC. Protein sequence: CAWSDLGLKNIQYF.

CDR3 region: CASSEFHQNTEAFF. The CDR3 DNA is TGCGCCAGCAGTGAGTTCCACCAGAACACTGAAGCTTTCTTT. The rearrangement links TRBV10-2 to TRBJ1-1, with D uncertain. Germline CDR1 and CDR2: WSHSY and SAAADI. With 1 base removed from V and 1 base from J, the gap between germline ends came to 7 bases. The CDR3 runs to 14 residues.

The chain carries TRBV5-1 and TRBJ2-7; D might be TRBD1 or TRBD2, each matching 5 bases. The V end was cut by 0 bases, the J end by 5 bases, with 15 bases between. The V gene's germline CDR1 is SGHRS and CDR2 YFSETQ. CDR3 size: 15 residues. The CDR3 loop reads CASSLGGSQNDEQYF. CDR3 in DNA: TGCGCCAGCAGCTTGGGGGGGAGCCAAAACGACGAGCAGTACTTC.

This chain connects TRBV9 to TRBJ2-1; 7 bases agree with TRBD2. The V gene's germline CDR1 is SGDLS and CDR2 YYNGEE. V was pared by 0 bases and J by 3 bases, with 15 bases of the junction left unmatched. The CDR3 has 19 residues. CDR3 in amino acids: CASSVGTRDPASGYNEQFF. The CDR3 DNA is TGTGCCAGCAGCGTAGGTACTCGCGATCCGGCTAGCGGCTACAATGAGCAGTTCTTC. The variable domain in full, with the rest retrieved from reference TRBV9 and TRBJ2-1, is DSGVTQTPKHLITATGQRVTLRCSPRSGDLSVYWYQQSLDQGLQFLIQYYNGEERAKGNILERFSAQQFPDLHSELNLSSLELGDSALYFCASSVGTRDPASGYNEQFFGPGTRLTVL.

The chain links TRBV7-2 to TRBJ2-7; TRBD2 aligns across 13 bases. Trimming at V came to 5 bases and at J to 3 bases, leaving 4 bases not matched to a gene. The CDR3 runs to 15 residues. CDR1 is SGHTA and CDR2 is FQGNSA in the germline V gene. CDR3 protein: CASSPLAGGIYEQYF. The CDR3 coding sequence is TGTGCCAGCAGCCCACTAGCGGGAGGGATCTACGAGCAGTACTTC.